One sample yielded the 4 T cell receptor beta chains listed below, sequenced in a study of graft-versus-host responses after intestinal transplantation. The data were produced by immunoSEQ multiplex PCR, yet TCRdb's version contains in-frame clones alone and is incomplete. This sample has about 82,000 clones; 90% to 95% occur once, and the top ten carry roughly 0.1%. These receptors have no known antigen. The sample was unstimulated CD4+ T cells sorted from spleen or lymph node cells, taken before intestinal transplant. These receptor sequences come from a human donor who received an intestinal transplant.

The V call is TRBV5-1, the J call TRBJ1-1; D call uncertain. The CDR3 has 17 residues. V was clipped by 4 bases and J by 0 bases, with 19 bases between them. Germline V lookup: CDR1 SGHRS, CDR2 YFSETQ. The CDR3 sequence is CASSPSISGGMNTEAFF. DNA for the CDR3: TGCGCCAGCAGCCCCTCGATATCGGGAGGTATGAACACTGAAGCTTTCTTT.

This chain uses TRBV7-6 with TRBJ2-2; a weak D match, TRBD2 (7 bases). From germline, CDR1 is SGHVS and CDR2 FNYEAQ. The CDR3 contains 15 residues. V lost 6 bases, J lost 5 bases, and 16 bases lay in between. DNA of the CDR3: TGTGCCAGCAGGCTGGGGGGGCTTGAAACCGGGGAGCTGTTTTTT. This translates into CASRLGGLETGELFF.

The V call is TRBV19, the J call TRBJ2-7; 7 positions match TRBD2. Losses at the gene ends were 4 bases for V and 7 bases for J; bases not matched to a gene: 16. Germline V gene sequence: CDR1 LNHDA, CDR2 SQIVND (reference sequence). CDR3 size: 16 residues. The CDR3 DNA follows: TGTGCCAGTAGTAATACGGGGGGACTCCGGAGGTGGGAGCAGTACTTC. Translating it yields CASSNTGGLRRWEQYF.

The rearrangement uses TRBV6-1 and TRBJ2-3, with 8 bases identical to TRBD2. The CDR3 runs 15 residues. Germline CDR1 MNHNS, CDR2 SASEGT. V lost 5 bases and J lost 0; bases outside the gene matches: 4. The CDR3 DNA reads TGTGCCAGCAGTATAGCGGGGCGAAGCACAGATACGCAGTATTTT. Its translation is CASSIAGRSTDTQYF.